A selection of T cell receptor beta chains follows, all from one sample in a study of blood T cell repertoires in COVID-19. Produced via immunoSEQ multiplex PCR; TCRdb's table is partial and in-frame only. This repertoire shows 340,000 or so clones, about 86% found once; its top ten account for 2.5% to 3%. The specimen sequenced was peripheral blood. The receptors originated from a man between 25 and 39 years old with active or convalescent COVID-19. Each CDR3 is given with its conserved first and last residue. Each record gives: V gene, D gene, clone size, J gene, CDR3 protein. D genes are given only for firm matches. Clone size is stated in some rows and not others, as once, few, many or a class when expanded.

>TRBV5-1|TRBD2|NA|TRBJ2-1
CASSLSGLLAGDEQFF
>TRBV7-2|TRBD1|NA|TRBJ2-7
CASSLGGTDRVLSYEQYF
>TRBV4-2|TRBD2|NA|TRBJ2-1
CASSQKLAGPYNEQFF
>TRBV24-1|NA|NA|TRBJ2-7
CATSAGGAGNYEQYF
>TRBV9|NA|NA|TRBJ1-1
CAGSALAGNTEAFF
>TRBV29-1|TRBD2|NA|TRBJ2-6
CSVSGAELSGANVLTF
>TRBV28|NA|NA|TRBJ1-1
CASITGNMNTEAFF
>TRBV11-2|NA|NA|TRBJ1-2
CASSQTGHPNYGYTF
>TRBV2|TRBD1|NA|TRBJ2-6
CASSVRDRDYSGANVLTF
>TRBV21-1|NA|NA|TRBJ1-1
CASSTRQAEAFF
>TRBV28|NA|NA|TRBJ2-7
CASSHHRGGGEQYF
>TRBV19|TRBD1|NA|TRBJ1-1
CASSTDRAGEAFF
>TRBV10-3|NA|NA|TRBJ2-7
CAISEAPGQSYEQYF
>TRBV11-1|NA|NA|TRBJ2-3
CASSLAGVSNTQYF
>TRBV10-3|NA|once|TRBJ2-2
CAISESTNTGELFF
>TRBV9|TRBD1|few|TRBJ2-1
CASSVESRGNEQFF
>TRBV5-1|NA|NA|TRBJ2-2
CASSFEGGTNTGELFF
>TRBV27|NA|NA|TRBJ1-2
CASRASGEQGGYTF
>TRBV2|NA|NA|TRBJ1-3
CASSEGSGPGNTIYF
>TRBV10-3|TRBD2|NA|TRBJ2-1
CAISERGGNEQFF
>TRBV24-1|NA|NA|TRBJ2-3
CATSAGQGHTDTQYF
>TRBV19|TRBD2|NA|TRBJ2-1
CASRTSGSTPPPVF
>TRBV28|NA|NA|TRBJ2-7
CASSLYTDSSYEQYF
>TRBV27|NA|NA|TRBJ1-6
CASSLSRPGYSPLHF
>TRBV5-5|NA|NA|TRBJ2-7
CASSHRPGLEVYEQYF
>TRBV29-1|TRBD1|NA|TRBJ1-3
CSVLGQGAGNTIYF
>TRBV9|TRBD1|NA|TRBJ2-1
CASSPRGGPNEQFF
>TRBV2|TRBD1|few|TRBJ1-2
CASGGQALPHGYTF
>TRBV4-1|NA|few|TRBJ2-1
CASFRRRFF
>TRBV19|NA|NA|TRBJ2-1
CASSTGVGGEQFF
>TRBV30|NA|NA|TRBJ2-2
CAWRGTSSNTGELFF
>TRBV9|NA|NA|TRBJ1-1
CASSLAGQNTEAFF
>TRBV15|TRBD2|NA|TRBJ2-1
CATSRSTSGRDNEQFF
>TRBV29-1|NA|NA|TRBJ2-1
CSVGGGTHNEQFF
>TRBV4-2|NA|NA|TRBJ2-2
CASSQPWTGREGELFF
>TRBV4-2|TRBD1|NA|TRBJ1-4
CASSQGEGTGGNEKLFF
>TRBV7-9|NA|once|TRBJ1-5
CASSLPQQGQPQHF
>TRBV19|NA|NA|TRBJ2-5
CASSIVAGETQYF
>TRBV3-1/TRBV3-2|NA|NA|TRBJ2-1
CASGGPAGNEQFF
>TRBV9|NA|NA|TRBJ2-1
CASSVELYNEQFF
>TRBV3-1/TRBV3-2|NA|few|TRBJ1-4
CASSQGATNEKLFF
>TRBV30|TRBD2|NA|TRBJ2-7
CAWSVPGGGYEQYF
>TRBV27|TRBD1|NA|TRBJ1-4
CASSRRGQINEKLFF
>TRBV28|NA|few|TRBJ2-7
CASTGHTYEQYF
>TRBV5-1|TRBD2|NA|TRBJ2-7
CASSPNLAGGIYEQYF
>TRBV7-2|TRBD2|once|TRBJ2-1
CASSLQRSSGRGEQFF
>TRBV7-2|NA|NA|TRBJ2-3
CASSLWADTQYF
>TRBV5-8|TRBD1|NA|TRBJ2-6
CASSTSGGYGANVLTF
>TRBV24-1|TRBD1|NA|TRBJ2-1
CATSDLNRGLYNEQFF
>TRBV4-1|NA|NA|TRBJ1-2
CASSQSGYGYTF
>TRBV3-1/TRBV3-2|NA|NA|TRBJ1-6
CASSQLLGDLAYNSPLHF
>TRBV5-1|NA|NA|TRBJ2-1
CASSLGQGGSNEQFF
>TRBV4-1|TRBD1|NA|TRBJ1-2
CASSQNLGQGSGYTF
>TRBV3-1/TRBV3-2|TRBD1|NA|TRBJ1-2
CASSHLTGGGGYTF
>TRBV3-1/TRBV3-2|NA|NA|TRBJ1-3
CASSQAAAGGNTIYF
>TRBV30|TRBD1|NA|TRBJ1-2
CAWRIIGGLGGYTF
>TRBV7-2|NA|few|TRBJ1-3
CASSFWGLGNTIYF
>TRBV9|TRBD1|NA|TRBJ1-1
CASRDPHPRQGALGAEAFF